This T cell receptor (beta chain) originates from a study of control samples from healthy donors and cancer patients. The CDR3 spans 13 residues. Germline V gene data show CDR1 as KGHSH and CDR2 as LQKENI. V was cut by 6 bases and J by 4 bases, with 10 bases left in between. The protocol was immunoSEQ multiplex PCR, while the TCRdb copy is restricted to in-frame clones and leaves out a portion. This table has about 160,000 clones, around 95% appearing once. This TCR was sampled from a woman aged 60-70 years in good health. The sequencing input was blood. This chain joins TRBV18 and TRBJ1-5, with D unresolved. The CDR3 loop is CASSSLGNQPQHF. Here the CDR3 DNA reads TGTGCCAGCTCCTCTCTAGGGAATCAGCCCCAGCATTTT.